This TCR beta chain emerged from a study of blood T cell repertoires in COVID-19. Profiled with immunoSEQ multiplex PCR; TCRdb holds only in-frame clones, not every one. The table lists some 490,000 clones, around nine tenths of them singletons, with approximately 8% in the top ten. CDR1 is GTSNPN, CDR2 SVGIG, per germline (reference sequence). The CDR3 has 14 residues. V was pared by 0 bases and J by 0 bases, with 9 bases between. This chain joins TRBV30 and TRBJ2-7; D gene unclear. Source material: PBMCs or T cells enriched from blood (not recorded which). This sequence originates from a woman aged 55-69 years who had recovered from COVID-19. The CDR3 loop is CAWSVLRSSYEQYF. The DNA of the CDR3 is TGTGCCTGGAGTGTACTAAGGAGCTCCTACGAGCAGTACTTC.